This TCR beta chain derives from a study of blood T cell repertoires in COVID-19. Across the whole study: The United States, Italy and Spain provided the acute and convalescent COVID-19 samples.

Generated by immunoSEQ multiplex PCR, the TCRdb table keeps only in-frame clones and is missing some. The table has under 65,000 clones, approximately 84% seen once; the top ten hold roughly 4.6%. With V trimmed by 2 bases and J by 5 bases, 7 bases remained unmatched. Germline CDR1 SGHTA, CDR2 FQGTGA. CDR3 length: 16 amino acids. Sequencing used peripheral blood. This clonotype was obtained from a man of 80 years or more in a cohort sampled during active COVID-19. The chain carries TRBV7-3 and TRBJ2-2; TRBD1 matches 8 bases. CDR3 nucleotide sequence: TGTGCCAGCAGCTTATTTCAGGGGGCGAGGACCGGGGAGCTGTTTTTT. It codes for CASSLFQGARTGELFF.